The 18 T cell receptor beta chains reported below all come from one sample, sequenced in a study of blood T cell repertoires in COVID-19. The repertoire was sequenced with immunoSEQ multiplex PCR; TCRdb's copy has only in-frame clones and lacks some. The profile shows approximately 200,000 clones, around 85% of them singletons. The material sequenced was peripheral blood. All receptors come from a man between 65 and 85 years old with active or convalescent COVID-19.

The CDR3 DNA is TGTGCCAGCAGCCAAGCCCAGGCCCAGTACTTC. Translation: CASSQAQAQYF. This chain uses TRBV3-1 (or the pseudogene TRBV3-2) with TRBJ2-5, with D unclear. The V gene lost 1 base and the J gene lost 9 bases, with 6 bases spanning the gap. From germline, CDR1 is LGHDT and CDR2 YNNKEL (reference sequence). This CDR3 has 11 amino acids.

The V gene is TRBV6-5, the J gene TRBJ1-5, with 10 bases matching TRBD1. Trimming at V came to 8 bases and at J to 5 bases, leaving 0 bases not matched to a gene. The CDR3 totals 12 residues. Looked up from germline, CDR1 is MNHEY and CDR2 is SVGAGI. The CDR3 here is CASGTGDQPQHF. Here the CDR3 DNA reads TGTGCCAGCGGGACAGGGGATCAGCCCCAGCATTTT.

V is TRBV10-1 and J is TRBJ1-2; 9 positions agree with TRBD1. Losses at the gene ends were 0 bases for V and 1 base for J; bases not matched to a gene: 3. CDR1 is WNHNN, CDR2 SYGVQD, per germline (reference sequence). The CDR3 contains 16 residues. Written as DNA, the CDR3 is TGCGCCAGCAGTGAGTCATGGGACAGGGTTAACTATGGCTACACCTTC. Protein sequence: CASSESWDRVNYGYTF.

The rearrangement uses TRBV29-1 and TRBJ2-3, with D possibly being TRBD2 (7 bases). This CDR3 spans 12 amino acids. Trimming left V 6 bases short and J 4 bases short, with 11 bases between. Germline V gene data show CDR1 as SQVTM and CDR2 as ANQGSEA. CDR3 sequence: CSVGGLSDTQYF. The CDR3 bases are TGCAGCGTGGGGGGGCTATCAGATACGCAGTATTTT.

J is TRBJ2-1 and V is TRBV10-2; 8 positions match TRBD1. The V segment lost 6 bases and the J segment 7 bases; nucleotides outside the gene matches: 11. Germline lookup yields CDR1 WSHSY and CDR2 SAAADI. The CDR3 is 15 amino acids. CDR3 in amino acids: CASSAGQGQGNEQFF. Written as DNA, the CDR3 is TGCGCCAGCAGCGCTGGACAGGGACAAGGGAATGAGCAGTTCTTC.

V is TRBV11-2 and J is TRBJ2-5, with 7 bases lining up with TRBD1. Trimming removed 7 bases from V and 5 bases from J; junction bases left unmatched: 7. Germline values: CDR1 SGHAT, CDR2 FQNNGV. CDR3 length equals 13 residues. This chain's CDR3 is CASKMTGLETQYF. The CDR3, as DNA: TGTGCCAGCAAAATGACAGGGTTGGAGACCCAGTACTTC.

CDR3 DNA: TGTGCCAGCAGCTACTTAGCGGGGGGGCTGGAAGAGACCCAGTACTTC. Protein sequence: CASSYLAGGLEETQYF. The chain couples TRBV11-2 to TRBJ2-5, with 11 positions matching TRBD2. Trimming took 4 bases from V and 3 from J; bases not matched to a gene: 7. CDR3 length: 16 residues. CDR1 and CDR2 from the germline V gene are SGHAT and FQNNGV.

This clone was recorded only once. The V gene is TRBV6-2 or TRBV6-3, the J gene TRBJ2-1; tentative D call: TRBD1 (5 bases). V was cut by 3 bases and J by 10 bases, with 13 bases left in between. CDR3 size: 13 residues. The germline V gene encodes CDR1 MNHEY and CDR2 SVGEGT. CDR3 DNA sequence: TGTGCCAGCAGTTATCAGGGTGTAGGGGAGCAGTTCTTC. As protein: CASSYQGVGEQFF.

The chain uses TRBV5-1 and TRBJ2-7, with TRBD1 matching 8 bases. Losses at the gene ends were 4 bases for V and 7 bases for J; bases not matched to a gene: 13. CDR1 and CDR2 (germline): SGHRS, YFSETQ. This CDR3 spans 15 amino acids. CDR3: CASSRIGQGFGEQYF. The CDR3 DNA follows: TGCGCCAGCAGCCGAATTGGACAGGGTTTTGGGGAGCAGTACTTC.

This chain joins TRBV28 and TRBJ1-2; 7 bases line up with TRBD1. Germline CDR1 is MDHEN and CDR2 is SYDVKM. V lost 7 bases and J lost 2; bases outside the gene matches: 7. There are 14 residues in the CDR3. The CDR3 is CASTLGTVNYGYTF. CDR3 DNA sequence: TGTGCCAGCACCCTCGGGACAGTCAACTATGGCTACACCTTC.

In its sample, this clone was seen once. This chain links TRBV2 with TRBJ1-1, with a weak D call TRBD1 (6 bases). This CDR3 region has 10 residues. V lost 10 bases and J 7 bases, leaving 10 bases between the germline ends. Germline-derived CDR1 and CDR2 are SNHLY and FYNNEI. CDR3 region: CATKTGEAFF. Written as DNA, the CDR3 is TGTGCCACCAAGACAGGTGAAGCTTTCTTT.

The chain links TRBV5-1 to TRBJ1-1; 11 nucleotides match TRBD1. In germline, CDR1 is SGHRS, CDR2 YFSETQ. V gave up 4 bases and J gave up 5 bases; unmatched junction bases: 10. The CDR3 consists of 16 residues. The CDR3, as DNA: TGCGCCAGCAGCCCGGGACAGGGGGATATTCGAACTGAAGCTTTCTTT. Amino acid sequence: CASSPGQGDIRTEAFF.

The rearrangement links TRBV25-1 to TRBJ2-7, with D unclear. Trimming took 3 bases from V and 6 from J, leaving 12 bases between them. CDR3 length equals 13 residues. CDR1 and CDR2 (germline): MGHDK, SYGVNS. The chain's CDR3 is CASSDRVIGEQYF. CDR3 DNA: TGTGCCAGCAGTGATCGAGTGATTGGCGAGCAGTACTTC.

The chain is built from TRBV18 and TRBJ1-1; TRBD1 is a possible D gene (5 bases). This CDR3 contains 14 residues. V shed 2 bases and J shed 3 bases, with 10 bases lying between them. The germline gives CDR1 KGHSH, CDR2 LQKENI. The CDR3 nucleotides are TGTGCCAGCTCACCAGGGGCAGTGGACACTGAAGCTTTCTTT. Translated: CASSPGAVDTEAFF.

The rearrangement links TRBV9 to TRBJ1-6, with 8 bases fitting TRBD1. The CDR3 sequence is 16 residues long. Trimming cost V 3 bases and J 9 bases; bases outside gene matches: 11. Germline-derived CDR1 and CDR2 are SGDLS and YYNGEE. In nucleotides, the CDR3 is TGTGCCAGCAGCGCCGTCTGGGGGACAGGTATTTCACCCCTCCACTTT. Protein product: CASSAVWGTGISPLHF.

The J gene is TRBJ1-3, the V gene TRBV11-2; a possible D gene is TRBD1 (6 bases). Germline CDR1 is SGHAT and CDR2 is FQNNGV. This CDR3 is built from 17 residues. V was cut by 5 bases and J by 0 bases, with 17 bases left in between. The CDR3 here is CASSARQELVSGNTIYF. The DNA of the CDR3 is TGTGCCAGCAGCGCCCGACAGGAACTCGTCTCTGGAAACACCATATATTTT.

As DNA, the CDR3 is TGTGCCAGCAGCCGCACGAGGGCTAGCGGGGGGAAGGATGAGCAGTTCTTC. Translating it yields CASSRTRASGGKDEQFF. V usage is TRBV7-9 and J usage is TRBJ2-1; 11 nucleotides match TRBD2. Germline assignment: CDR1 SEHNR and CDR2 FQNEAQ (reference sequence). V gave up 5 bases and J gave up 8 bases; unmatched junction bases: 14. The CDR3 loop spans 17 amino acids.

The chain joins TRBV9 to TRBJ1-1; the D gene is possibly TRBD1 (5 bases). Per germline, CDR1 SGDLS and CDR2 YYNGEE. V lost 0 bases and J 0 bases, leaving 15 bases between the germline ends. The CDR3 consists of 17 residues. This CDR3 reads CASSVDSASGVNTEAFF. CDR3 nucleotide sequence: TGTGCCAGCAGCGTAGATTCCGCCTCGGGGGTGAACACTGAAGCTTTCTTT. The whole variable domain, filled in from reference TRBV9 and TRBJ1-1, reads DSGVTQTPKHLITATGQRVTLRCSPRSGDLSVYWYQQSLDQGLQFLIQYYNGEERAKGNILERFSAQQFPDLHSELNLSSLELGDSALYFCASSVDSASGVNTEAFFGQGTRLTVV.